This TCR beta chain was retrieved from a study of shared clonotypes between healthy human individuals. Whole-study context: The cohort had a couple of women and a few men, ages 18 to 49. CD4 naive and memory got three plates each, CD8 naive two, CD8 memory one.

Each sorted subset replicate got 200 ng genomic DNA, 25,000 to 35,000 genomes. TCRdb's table, derived via immunoSEQ multiplex PCR, lists solely in-frame clones and lacks some. Of around 600,000 clones listed, 85% to 95% are singletons. As defined, naive CD8 cells were CD45RO-negative and positively selected for CCR7, with terminally differentiated effector memory CD45RA+ cells excluded. The study drew its donors from healthy HIV-negative adults without recent acute infections or vaccinations. This CDR3 contains 11 residues. This receptor was identified in a woman in her twenties or thirties in good health. This chain links TRBV21-1 with TRBJ1-2. TRBV21-1 is given as a pseudogene. Sequencing was carried out using naive CD8+ T cells sorted from blood. The CDR3 spells CASSKGGGYTF. In DNA form, the CDR3 reads TGTGCCAGCAGCAAAGGAGGGGGCTACACCTTC.